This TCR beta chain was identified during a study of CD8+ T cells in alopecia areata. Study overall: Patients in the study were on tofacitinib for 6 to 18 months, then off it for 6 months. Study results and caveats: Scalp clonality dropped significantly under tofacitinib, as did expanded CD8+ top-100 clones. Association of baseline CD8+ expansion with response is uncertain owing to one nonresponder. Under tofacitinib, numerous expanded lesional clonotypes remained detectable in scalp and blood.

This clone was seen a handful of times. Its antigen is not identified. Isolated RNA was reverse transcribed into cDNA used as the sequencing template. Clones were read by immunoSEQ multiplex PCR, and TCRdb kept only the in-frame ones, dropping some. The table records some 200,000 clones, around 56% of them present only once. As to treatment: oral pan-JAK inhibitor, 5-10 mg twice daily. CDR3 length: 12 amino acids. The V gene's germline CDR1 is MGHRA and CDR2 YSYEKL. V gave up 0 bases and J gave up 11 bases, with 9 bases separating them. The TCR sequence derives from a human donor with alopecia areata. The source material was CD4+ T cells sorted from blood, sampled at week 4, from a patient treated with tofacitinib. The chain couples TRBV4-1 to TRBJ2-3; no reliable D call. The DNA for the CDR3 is TGCGCCAGCAGCCAAGATCCCAAGCAGCAGTATTTT. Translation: CASSQDPKQQYF.